This is a list of T cell receptor beta chains from one sample in a study of OX40 agonist ivuxolimab in advanced cancers. Measured with immunoSEQ multiplex PCR; TCRdb has only the in-frame clones, and not every one. The sample lists about 91,000 clones, around 90% occurring once. The source material was CD4+ or CD8+ T cells sorted from blood, sampled in a trial of the OX40 agonist ivuxolimab. All receptors derive from an adult with an advanced solid tumor such as melanoma, head and neck, liver or kidney cancer. The CDR3 runs from the conserved cysteine through the conserved F or W. The D gene is left open where the match is weak. Rows give clone size only sometimes, using once, few, many, or a class for an expanded clone.

d_call	v_call	j_call	clone_size	cdr3_aa	cdr3_nt
NA	TRBV4-3	TRBJ2-2	once	CASSRVSGGGTGELFF	TGCGCCAGCAGCCGGGTCAGCGGTGGGGGCACCGGGGAGCTGTTTTTT
NA	TRBV2	TRBJ1-2	NA	CASRGEYGCTF	TGTGCCAGCAGGGGCGAATATGGCTGCACCTTC
TRBD1	TRBV10-3	TRBJ1-5	NA	CAISQDRGSNQPQHF	TGTGCCATCAGTCAGGACAGGGGTAGCAATCAGCCCCAGCATTTT
NA	TRBV19	TRBJ2-7	NA	CASSIAGLNYEQYF	TGTGCCAGTAGTATTGCCGGCCTCAACTACGAGCAGTACTTC
NA	TRBV6-1	TRBJ2-7	NA	CASSAFGGLYEQYF	TGTGCCAGCAGTGCCTTCGGGGGCCTCTACGAGCAGTACTTC
NA	TRBV18	TRBJ2-1	NA	CASSPTGVGGRYNEQFF	TGTGCCAGCTCACCGACCGGAGTGGGGGGCCGTTACAATGAGCAGTTCTTC
TRBD1	TRBV7-6	TRBJ2-1	NA	CASSPPRDRGPYNEQFF	TGTGCCAGCAGCCCCCCGAGGGACAGGGGGCCCTACAATGAGCAGTTCTTC
NA	TRBV5-1	TRBJ1-5	few	CASSLDSGNQPQHF	TGCGCCAGCAGCTTGGACAGCGGAAATCAGCCCCAGCATTTT
TRBD2	TRBV5-1	TRBJ2-5	NA	CASSWGTSVEETQYF	TGCGCCAGCAGCTGGGGGACTAGCGTTGAAGAGACCCAGTACTTC
NA	TRBV2	TRBJ2-5	once	CASSAMGGPETQYF	TGTGCCAGCAGTGCGATGGGGGGGCCGGAGACCCAGTACTTC
NA	TRBV5-5	TRBJ1-5	NA	CASSFDGFSNQPQHF	TGTGCCAGCAGCTTCGACGGCTTTAGCAATCAGCCCCAGCATTTT
NA	TRBV6-5	TRBJ1-2	NA	CASRGHPGSYGYTF	TGTGCCAGCAGAGGACACCCGGGCTCCTATGGCTACACCTTC
NA	TRBV11-2	TRBJ2-5	NA	CASSPTQGSETQYF	TGTGCCAGCAGTCCCACACAGGGATCCGAGACCCAGTACTTC
NA	TRBV5-4	TRBJ1-3	NA	CASSLEGGSGNTIYF	TGTGCCAGCAGCTTGGAGGGGGGCTCTGGAAACACCATATATTTT
NA	TRBV29-1	TRBJ2-3	NA	CSVERGAGTDTQYF	TGCAGCGTTGAACGGGGGGCCGGCACAGATACGCAGTATTTT
NA	TRBV19	TRBJ2-7	NA	CASSAADGSSYEQYF	TGTGCCAGTAGTGCCGCGGACGGATCTTCCTACGAGCAGTACTTC
NA	TRBV7-2	TRBJ1-1	NA	CASSLEVQQRAFF	TGTGCCAGCAGCTTAGAGGTACAGCAAAGGGCTTTCTTT
TRBD1	TRBV5-1	TRBJ1-5	few	CASSTGQGGDQPQHF	TGCGCCAGCAGCACGGGACAGGGTGGGGATCAGCCCCAGCATTTT
TRBD1	TRBV5-4	TRBJ1-4	NA	CASSWGTGSNEKLFF	TGTGCCAGCAGCTGGGGGACAGGGAGCAATGAAAAACTGTTTTTT
TRBD1	TRBV6-1	TRBJ2-3	NA	CASSRGRGGTDTQYF	TGTGCCAGCAGCAGGGGGCGCGGGGGCACAGATACGCAGTATTTT
NA	TRBV7-2	TRBJ1-1	NA	CASSLIAYTEAFF	TGTGCCAGCAGCTTAATAGCCTACACTGAAGCTTTCTTT
TRBD1	TRBV5-1	TRBJ1-2	NA	CASTQGATFNYGYTF	TGCGCCAGCACGCAGGGGGCCACCTTTAACTATGGCTACACCTTC
NA	TRBV21-1	TRBJ1-5	NA	CAGRTCDLNKPQHF	TGTGCTGGGCGGACCTGCGACTTGAACAAGCCCCAGCATTTT
NA	TRBV4-1	TRBJ2-5	NA	CASSRAIGETQYF	TGCGCCAGCAGCCGAGCTATAGGAGAGACCCAGTACTTC
NA	TRBV4-2	TRBJ1-2	NA	CASSQEQYGYTF	TGTGCCAGCAGCCAAGAGCAGTATGGCTACACCTTC
NA	TRBV6-5	TRBJ1-2	NA	CASSYGGPRDYGYTF	TGTGCCAGCAGTTACGGGGGTCCGCGGGACTATGGCTACACCTTC
NA	TRBV6-5	TRBJ2-7	NA	CASSYDSSSEQYF	TGTGCCAGCAGTTACGACAGCTCCTCCGAGCAGTACTTC
NA	TRBV5-1	TRBJ2-7	NA	CASSLGQLSEQYF	TGCGCCAGCAGCTTGGGTCAGCTTTCCGAGCAGTACTTC
NA	TRBV7-8	TRBJ2-2	NA	CASTLGPSGAGELFF	TGTGCCAGCACCCTGGGGCCTTCGGGGGCCGGGGAGCTGTTTTTT
NA	TRBV5-1	TRBJ2-2	once	CASSSPDGLYRNTGELFF	TGCGCCAGCAGCTCCCCAGATGGGCTATATCGAAACACCGGGGAGCTGTTTTTT
NA	TRBV7-2	TRBJ1-5	NA	CASSLVWDQPQHF	TGTGCCAGCAGCTTAGTCTGGGATCAGCCCCAGCATTTT
NA	TRBV5-4	TRBJ1-2	NA	CASSLKGSIGYTF	TGTGCCAGCAGCTTGAAGGGATCTATTGGCTACACCTTC
NA	TRBV9	TRBJ1-6	NA	CASSLGSYNSPLHF	TGTGCCAGCAGTCTAGGGTCCTATAATTCACCCCTCCACTTT
NA	TRBV2	TRBJ2-7	NA	CASRDFVAEQYF	TGTGCCAGCAGAGACTTTGTAGCCGAGCAGTACTTC
NA	TRBV7-9	TRBJ1-1	NA	CASSLRQYYRSMNTEAFF	TGTGCCAGCAGCTTACGACAGTATTATCGATCTATGAACACTGAAGCTTTCTTT
NA	TRBV27	TRBJ1-2	once	CASSLWAGDYGYTF	TGTGCCAGCAGTTTATGGGCGGGAGACTATGGCTACACCTTC
TRBD1	TRBV6-6	TRBJ2-7	NA	CASAPGGYEQYF	TGTGCCAGCGCCCCAGGGGGCTACGAGCAGTACTTC
NA	TRBV6-5	TRBJ1-2	NA	CASSYFQQYGYTF	TGTGCCAGCAGTTACTTCCAACAGTATGGCTACACCTTC
NA	TRBV7-9	TRBJ2-7	NA	CASRPAGGSYEQYF	TGTGCCAGCAGGCCCGCCGGGGGATCCTACGAGCAGTACTTC
NA	TRBV7-9	TRBJ1-1	NA	CASSLASGHDPPWF	TGTGCCAGCAGCTTAGCATCGGGACATGATCCCCCATGGTTT